This T cell receptor beta chain was retrieved from a study of T-cell reconstitution after alpha-beta-depleted transplantation in children. Regarding the study as a whole: T-cell counts and diversity at one year following transplant were attributed mainly to newly produced T cells. Reported findings indicate that, about two months after transplant, alpha-beta T cells came from several hundred expanded clones, which were derived from non-depleted graft cells.

Comment on this clonotype: The antigen is not known.

The germline V and J ends were trimmed by 3 bases and 2 bases, with 3 bases remaining between them. The germline V gene encodes CDR1 DFQATT and CDR2 SNEGSKA (reference sequence). The length of the CDR3 is 11 residues. Preparation of the TCRbeta library involved a method that used unique molecular identifiers. One entry per CDR3 protein, called by TCRdb with MiXCR from the PCR reads. The table has more than 300,000 distinct CDR3 sequences, 15% to 20% seen once; the top ten hold approximately 38%. This TCR derives from a male patient under 10 years old who had a stem cell transplant for acute lymphoblastic leukemia, so the T cells may come from the graft donor. This sequence joins TRBV20-1 and TRBJ2-3; D unclear. The sequencing here drew on PBMCs, mostly from graft donor cells, taken 360 days after TCRalphabeta/CD19-depleted stem cell transplant. This chain's CDR3 is CSASPTDTQYF. CDR3 in DNA: TGCAGTGCTAGCCCCACAGATACGCAGTATTTT.